A single sample is the source of the 17 T cell receptor beta chains below, sequenced in a study of radiotherapy plus CTLA-4 blockade in lung cancer. The repertoire was sequenced with immunoSEQ multiplex PCR; TCRdb's copy has only in-frame clones and lacks some. The data show about 43,000 clones, with 65% to 75% seen just once and 20% to 30% held by the top ten. The material was peripheral blood, obtained from a patient treated with radiotherapy plus ipilimumab. The receptors stem from a human donor with non-small cell lung cancer who had a partial response to radiotherapy plus ipilimumab.

The chain is built from TRBV5-1 and TRBJ2-5; 9 nucleotides line up with TRBD1. This CDR3 has 14 amino acids. The junction had 3 bases not matched to a gene; V was cut back by 5 bases and J by 1 base. CDR1 is SGHRS and CDR2 is YFSETQ in the germline V gene. DNA of the CDR3: TGCGCCAGCAGACTACAGGGGGCCCAAGAGACCCAGTACTTC. Translating gives CASRLQGAQETQYF.

The chain uses TRBV5-1 and TRBJ1-2; D unresolved. Germline V CDR1 and CDR2: SGHRS, YFSETQ. With 0 bases removed from V and 7 bases from J, the gap between germline ends came to 10 bases. The length of the CDR3 is 13 residues. The CDR3 spells CASSLGGSGGYTF. The CDR3 region has the DNA TGCGCCAGCAGCTTGGGAGGGTCCGGTGGCTACACCTTC.

The chain joins TRBV5-1 to TRBJ1-4, with 8 nucleotides matching TRBD1. The CDR3 has 16 residues. The germline CDR1 and CDR2 sequences are SGHRS and YFSETQ. Trimming removed 5 bases from V and 7 bases from J; junction bases left unmatched: 13. The DNA of the CDR3 is TGCGCCAGCAGAATGAGCTACGGGACAGGCGGTGAAAAACTGTTTTTT. Protein product: CASRMSYGTGGEKLFF.

The chain recombines TRBV11-2 with TRBJ1-2; 10 bases map to TRBD1. The CDR3 is made up of 15 amino acids. CDR1 and CDR2 (germline): SGHAT, FQNNGV. V shed 5 bases, J shed 2 bases, and the junction held 5 bases outside the gene matches. The CDR3 loop is CASSPPGQGNYGYTF. CDR3 DNA sequence: TGTGCCAGCAGCCCGCCGGGACAGGGGAACTATGGCTACACCTTC.

The chain is built from TRBV25-1 and TRBJ2-6; D not resolved. The CDR3 runs to 13 residues. Trimming shortened V by 6 bases and J by 8 bases, and 11 bases separated the two germline ends. The germline gives CDR1 MGHDK, CDR2 SYGVNS. This CDR3 reads CASSEVVSNVLTF. CDR3 DNA: TGTGCCAGCAGCGAAGTAGTGTCCAACGTCCTGACTTTC.

Worth noting for this clone: Relative to the germline gene, one junction end is altered; a read error may explain this. This rearrangement joins TRBV5-1 to TRBJ1-2, with 10 bases lining up with TRBD1. This CDR3 has 17 residues. Germline V gives CDR1 SGHRS, CDR2 YFSETQ. Here the CDR3 DNA reads TGCGCCAGCAGCTTGGGACAGGGGGCGACCTCTAACTATGGCTACATCTTC. This encodes CASSLGQGATSNYGYIF.

This clone was detected a few times. The chain combines TRBV2 with TRBJ1-4, with D uncertain. The V gene lost 8 bases and the J gene lost 7 bases, with 8 bases spanning the gap. This CDR3 contains 11 residues. The germline gives CDR1 SNHLY, CDR2 FYNNEI. The CDR3: CASGQSEKLFF. The CDR3 region has the DNA TGTGCCAGCGGGCAGAGTGAAAAACTGTTTTTT.

The rearrangement joins TRBV6-1 to TRBJ1-6; D ambiguous. Germline CDR1 is MNHNS and CDR2 is SASEGT. Between the trimmed V and J ends, which lost 11 bases and 8 bases, there was a span of 16 bases. The CDR3 extends over 13 amino acids. DNA for the CDR3: TGTGCCGCTCGGGGAGTCTTTGATTCACCCCTCCACTTT. Protein sequence: CAARGVFDSPLHF.

The chain combines TRBV6-5 with TRBJ2-2; 7 bases match TRBD2. Germline-derived CDR1 and CDR2 are MNHEY and SVGAGI. The CDR3 loop spans 16 amino acids. Germline trimming cut 4 bases from V and 1 base from J; bases unmatched to any gene: 6. The CDR3 is CASSSGTTLNTGELFF. CDR3 in DNA: TGTGCCAGCAGTTCCGGGACTACCTTGAACACCGGGGAGCTGTTTTTT.

This chain joins TRBV5-6 and TRBJ1-2; 7 positions match TRBD1. Per the germline V gene, CDR1 is SGHDT and CDR2 is YYEEEE. The CDR3 is made up of 13 amino acids. With 2 bases clipped from V and 6 bases from J, the junction kept 4 bases outside the gene matches. The CDR3, as DNA: TGTGCCAGCAGCTTCGACAGGGCTAATGGCTACACCTTC. It is translated as CASSFDRANGYTF.

This clone was found once. CDR3 protein: CASSLAGTSGAYEQYF. The CDR3 DNA is TGCGCCAGCAGCTTGGCCGGGACTAGCGGGGCCTACGAGCAGTACTTC. V and J are TRBV5-1 and TRBJ2-7, with 13 bases fitting TRBD2. CDR3 length equals 16 residues. Trimming at V came to 0 bases and at J to 2 bases, leaving 2 bases not matched to a gene. Germline assignment: CDR1 SGHRS and CDR2 YFSETQ.

In regard to this clone: The CDR3 does not end in the conserved phenylalanine or tryptophan, so this is likely a read error. V gene TRBV11-3 combines with J gene TRBJ1-2; 12 bases align to TRBD1. With 3 bases clipped from V and 7 bases from J, the junction kept 9 bases outside the gene matches. CDR1 and CDR2 (germline): SGHNT, YENEEA. The CDR3 is 16 amino acids. The CDR3 nucleotides are TGTGCCAGCAGCTTCCCCCGGGACAGGGGGCGCGGTGGCTACACCCTC. It specifies CASSFPRDRGRGGYTL.

The V and J genes are TRBV7-9 and TRBJ2-7; tentative D call: TRBD2 (6 bases). The CDR3 covers 14 residues. The germline V gene has CDR1 SEHNR and CDR2 FQNEAQ (reference sequence). Between the trimmed V and J ends, which lost 7 bases and 2 bases, there was a span of 15 bases. DNA for the CDR3: TGTGCCAGCAACCCTGGGACTGGTCCCTACGAGCAGTACTTC. Amino acids: CASNPGTGPYEQYF.

The chain recombines TRBV30 with TRBJ1-5, with 7 positions matching TRBD1. Losses at the gene ends were 4 bases for V and 3 bases for J; bases not matched to a gene: 3. The CDR3 covers 13 residues. CDR1 and CDR2 from the germline V gene are GTSNPN and SVGIG (reference sequence). The CDR3 sequence is CAWTGQVNQPQHF. CDR3 coding DNA: TGTGCCTGGACCGGACAGGTCAATCAGCCCCAGCATTTT.

This chain's CDR3 is CASRVSGGNTGELFF. The CDR3 nucleotides read TGTGCCAGCAGGGTTAGCGGGGGTAACACCGGGGAGCTGTTTTTT. The chain combines TRBV7-2 with TRBJ2-2; the match to TRBD2 covers 9 bases. V lost 6 bases, J lost 2 bases, and 4 bases stayed unmatched. The germline V gene has CDR1 SGHTA and CDR2 FQGNSA. The CDR3 totals 15 residues.

This clone was observed a handful of times. This rearrangement joins TRBV7-2 to TRBJ2-7; TRBD1 is a possible D gene (7 bases). There are 15 residues in the CDR3. The germline V gene encodes CDR1 SGHTA and CDR2 FQGNSA. Trimming cost V 5 bases and J 2 bases, with 16 bases left between them. In nucleotides, the CDR3 is TGTGCCAGCAGCCCAGGGGGACTGACCCCCTACGAGCAGTACTTC. It codes for CASSPGGLTPYEQYF.

The chain employs TRBV5-6 and TRBJ2-7; possibly TRBD1 for D (5 bases). Germline V gene lookup returns CDR1 SGHDT and CDR2 YYEEEE. The CDR3 is 14 residues long. Deletions cut 4 bases from V and 0 bases from J, with 11 bases between. The CDR3 DNA follows: TGTGCCAGCAGCCTACGGACACGCTCCTACGAGCAGTACTTC. Translation gives CASSLRTRSYEQYF. The full variable domain, its missing parts supplied by reference TRBV5-6 and TRBJ2-7, is DAGVTQSPTHLIKTRGQQVTLRCSPKSGHDTVSWYQQALGQGPQFIFQYYEEEERQRGNFPDRFSGHQFPNYSSELNVNALLLGDSALYLCASSLRTRSYEQYFGPGTRLTVT.